This TCR beta chain was sequenced for a study of post-analysis software for immune sequencing data. General study results and limits: There were five or six TRBV segments more frequent in patients than controls, and TRBV5-6, TRBV5-1 and TRBV20-1 were among them. Controls significantly exceeded multiple sclerosis patients in normalized Chao1 diversity.

Sequencing libraries made from TCR beta cDNA carried unique molecular identifiers. Yield was roughly 500,000 cDNA molecules from around 1 to 9.1 million T cells. One entry per CDR3 protein results from TCRdb running MiXCR on the PCR reads. The sample has hundreds of thousands of distinct CDR3 sequences; approximately 60% are singletons. The CDR3 covers 14 residues. In germline, CDR1 is SGHTA, CDR2 FQGNSA. With 5 bases removed from V and 1 base from J, the gap between germline ends came to 11 bases. Of note for this clonotype: The antigen remains undetermined.

V is TRBV7-2 and J is TRBJ1-1; D call uncertain. Sequenced: blood. This sequence was found in a girl aged 2-10 years with multiple sclerosis. The CDR3: CASSMSARNTEAFF. CDR3 coding DNA: TGTGCCAGCAGCATGTCGGCGAGGAACACTGAAGCTTTCTTT.